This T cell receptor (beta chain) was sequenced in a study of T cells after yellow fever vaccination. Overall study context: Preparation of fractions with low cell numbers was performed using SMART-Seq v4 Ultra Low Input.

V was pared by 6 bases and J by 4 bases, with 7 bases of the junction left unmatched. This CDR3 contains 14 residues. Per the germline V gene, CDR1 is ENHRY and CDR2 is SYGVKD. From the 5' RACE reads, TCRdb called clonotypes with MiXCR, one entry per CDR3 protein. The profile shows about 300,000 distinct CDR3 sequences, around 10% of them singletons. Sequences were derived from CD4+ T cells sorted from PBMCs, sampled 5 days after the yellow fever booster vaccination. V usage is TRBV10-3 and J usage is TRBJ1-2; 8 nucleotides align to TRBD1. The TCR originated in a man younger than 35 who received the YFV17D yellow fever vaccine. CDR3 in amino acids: CAISNGQGGYGYTF. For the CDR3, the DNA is TGTGCCATCAGCAACGGACAGGGTGGCTATGGCTACACCTTC.